These 18 T cell receptor beta chains came from one sample sequenced in a study of blood T cell repertoires in COVID-19. Repertoires were generated with immunoSEQ multiplex PCR, while TCRdb's copy carries only in-frame clones and drops some. The sample holds 300,000 to 350,000 clones, around 86% seen once. The sequenced sample consisted of PBMCs or T cells enriched from blood (not recorded which). The receptor set was obtained from a woman in her forties with acute COVID-19.

The rearrangement joins TRBV5-4 to TRBJ2-1; D possibly corresponds to TRBD2 (6 bases). Trimming took 4 bases from V and 4 from J, leaving 15 bases between them. Germline V gene data show CDR1 as SGHNT and CDR2 as YYREEE (reference sequence). The CDR3 is 15 residues long. The CDR3 DNA reads TGTGCCAGCAGCGAAGGGACTGTCCTTTACAATGAGCAGTTCTTC. Its protein product is CASSEGTVLYNEQFF.

V gene TRBV2 combines with J gene TRBJ2-5; D may be TRBD2 (5 bases). The germline CDR1 and CDR2 sequences are SNHLY and FYNNEI. This CDR3 contains 13 residues. V was shortened by 7 bases and J by 0 bases, with 9 bases between the two germline ends. CDR3 in DNA: TGTGCCAGCACGTCGGACTACCAAGAGACCCAGTACTTC. This encodes CASTSDYQETQYF.

CDR3 protein: CASSSGYNSPLHF. The DNA of the CDR3 is TGTGCCAGCAGTTCGGGATACAATTCACCCCTCCACTTT. The V call is TRBV27, the J call TRBJ1-6; D call uncertain. Germline CDR1 and CDR2: MNHEY and SMNVEV (reference sequence). V lost 4 bases, J lost 7 bases, and 8 bases lay in between. CDR3 length equals 13 residues.

The chain employs TRBV6-5 and TRBJ2-7, with TRBD2 matching over 8 bases. The length of the CDR3 is 14 residues. Per germline, CDR1 MNHEY and CDR2 SVGAGI. V gave up 6 bases and J gave up 4 bases; unmatched junction bases: 8. The CDR3 DNA reads as TGTGCCAGCAGGCCCGGGACTAGGCGGTACGAGCAGTACTTC. Translation gives CASRPGTRRYEQYF.

This sequence joins TRBV10-3 and TRBJ1-2; weak D call: TRBD1 (5 bases). V dropped 6 bases and J dropped 8 bases, with 10 bases sitting between them. This CDR3 contains 11 residues. The germline CDR1 and CDR2 sequences are ENHRY and SYGVKD. The CDR3 DNA follows: TGTGCCATCAGACTCACAGGCGGCTACACCTTC. Protein: CAIRLTGGYTF.

This chain connects TRBV7-2 to TRBJ1-5; unclear D gene. The germline V gene has CDR1 SGHTA and CDR2 FQGNSA. Trimming removed 5 bases at V and 0 bases at J, with 8 bases between. There are 14 residues in the CDR3. CDR3 nucleotide sequence: TGTGCCAGCAGCCTGAGGAATAGCAATCAGCCCCAGCATTTT. Protein: CASSLRNSNQPQHF.

The chain joins TRBV15 to TRBJ1-2; 7 positions match TRBD1. Germline V CDR1 and CDR2: LNHNV, YYDKDF (reference sequence). This CDR3 has 18 amino acids. With V trimmed by 0 bases and J by 1 base, 11 bases remained unmatched. CDR3 sequence reads: CATSRDQYRGFDNYGYTF. The CDR3 nucleotides read TGTGCCACCAGCAGAGATCAGTACAGGGGCTTCGATAACTATGGCTACACCTTC.

In nucleotides, the CDR3 is TGCGCCAGCAGCTTGGACGGAGTCAATCAGCCCCAGCATTTT. Its translation is CASSLDGVNQPQHF. This chain joins TRBV5-1 and TRBJ1-5; no clear D. There are 14 residues in the CDR3. Per the germline V gene, CDR1 is SGHRS and CDR2 is YFSETQ. Trimming stripped 0 bases from V and 3 bases from J, with 7 bases between.

The chain couples TRBV6-6 to TRBJ2-3, with D tentatively TRBD2 (6 bases). The V gene lost 7 bases and the J gene lost 5 bases, with 19 bases spanning the gap. The CDR3 runs 15 residues. Germline-derived CDR1 and CDR2 are MNHNY and SVGAGI (reference sequence). The CDR3 sequence is CASILSGSRGDTQYF. The CDR3 DNA sequence: TGTGCCAGCATATTGAGCGGGTCCCGGGGAGATACGCAGTATTTT.

The chain uses TRBV11-3 and TRBJ1-4; weak D call: TRBD1 (6 bases). The CDR3 consists of 16 residues. The germline V and J ends were trimmed by 1 base and 10 bases, with 19 bases remaining between them. Germline V gives CDR1 SGHNT, CDR2 YENEEA. For the CDR3, the DNA is TGTGCCAGCAGCTTAGTGGGTGGGACAACCTCCGGAAAACTGTTTTTT. Protein product: CASSLVGGTTSGKLFF.

V usage is TRBV12-3 or TRBV12-4 and J usage is TRBJ2-1; TRBD2 aligns across 8 bases. V was clipped by 9 bases and J by 8 bases; unmatched bases: 9. CDR3 size: 13 residues. The CDR3 loop is CASRGGLVDEQFF. The CDR3, as DNA: TGTGCCAGTCGCGGGGGGCTAGTGGATGAGCAGTTCTTC.

This clone came up a few times. This chain uses TRBV9 with TRBJ2-7; a weak D match, TRBD1 (6 bases). From germline, CDR1 is SGDLS and CDR2 YYNGEE. V lost 1 base and J 0 bases, leaving 11 bases between the germline ends. The CDR3 totals 15 residues. The CDR3: CASSVTGLTSYEQYF. For the CDR3, the DNA is TGTGCCAGCAGCGTAACAGGGTTGACCTCCTACGAGCAGTACTTC.

V gene TRBV7-2 combines with J gene TRBJ1-6; TRBD1 matches at 8 bases. Germline trimming cut 3 bases from V and 9 bases from J; bases unmatched to any gene: 10. The V gene's germline CDR1 is SGHTA and CDR2 FQGNSA. There are 16 residues in the CDR3. The CDR3 spells CASSLEQGVESSPLHF. The CDR3 DNA follows: TGTGCCAGCAGCTTGGAACAGGGGGTAGAAAGTTCACCCCTCCACTTT.

The chain has TRBV7-3 and TRBJ2-7, with 8 bases that match TRBD1. The length of the CDR3 is 15 residues. Looked up from germline, CDR1 is SGHTA and CDR2 is FQGTGA. The J segment lost 4 bases and the V segment lost 5 bases, leaving 10 bases of the junction unmatched. The CDR3 protein is CASSPAATGVYEQYF. CDR3 nucleotides: TGTGCCAGCAGCCCCGCTGCGACAGGGGTATACGAGCAGTACTTC.

The chain employs TRBV4-2 and TRBJ2-5; 8 nucleotides match TRBD2. Germline V lookup: CDR1 LGHNA, CDR2 YNFKEQ. The V gene end was trimmed by 0 bases and the J gene end by 2 bases; junction bases not matched to a gene: 11. The CDR3 loop spans 18 amino acids. This chain's CDR3 is CASSQEGGGGLLQETQYF. The CDR3 DNA reads as TGTGCCAGCAGCCAAGAAGGAGGCGGGGGGCTCCTACAAGAGACCCAGTACTTC.

This clone was seen just once. This sequence joins TRBV10-3 and TRBJ2-3; possibly TRBD2 for D (7 bases). This CDR3 is built from 16 residues. Germline V gives CDR1 ENHRY, CDR2 SYGVKD. V lost 7 bases to trimming and J lost 0 bases, with 17 bases between them. The CDR3 DNA follows: TGTGCCATCACGGGGGGCGGGGGATATAGCACAGATACGCAGTATTTT. It is translated as CAITGGGGYSTDTQYF.

This chain joins TRBV14 and TRBJ2-5; TRBD2 aligns across 13 bases. CDR3 length equals 15 residues. Germline V gives CDR1 SGHDN, CDR2 FVKESK. After removal of 4 bases from V and 4 bases from J, the junction contained 3 bases not matched to a gene. In nucleotides, the CDR3 is TGTGCCAGCAGCCCCAGGACTAGCGGGAGAGAGACCCAGTACTTC. Protein product: CASSPRTSGRETQYF.

The chain recombines TRBV12-3 or TRBV12-4 with TRBJ1-1, with D unclear. This CDR3 comprises 13 residues. The V gene lost 3 bases and the J gene lost 11 bases, with 16 bases spanning the gap. The CDR3: CASSFSSALRAFF. CDR3 sequence (DNA): TGTGCCAGCAGTTTCTCTAGCGCCCTGAGGGCTTTCTTT.